The clone carrying this T cell receptor (beta chain) was detected a few times. The sequenced template was cDNA made from the entire isolated RNA. Libraries were prepared by immunoSEQ multiplex PCR; TCRdb keeps only in-frame clonotypes and omits some of them. Here the sample spans around 99,000 clones, 40% being singletons. Sorting with CD45RO/CCR7/CD25/CD127/CD95/CD27 yielded naive, central memory, regulatory and stem-like memory CD4+ cells. This record belongs to a study of beta chain features in type 1 diabetes. This receptor was identified in a woman aged 18-35 years in good health. Sequenced material: stem cell memory CD4+ T cells from blood.

The CDR3 DNA reads as TGTGCCAGCAGGACAGGTTCGAACACCGGGGAGCTGTTTTTT. It translates to CASRTGSNTGELFF. V gene TRBV7-2 combines with J gene TRBJ2-2; tentatively, D is TRBD1 (6 bases). Germline values: CDR1 SGHTA, CDR2 FQGNSA. The CDR3 consists of 14 residues. V shed 6 bases and J shed 0 bases, with 8 bases lying between them.